The next 3 T cell receptor beta chains were all read from a single sample in a study of T cells after yellow fever vaccination. MiXCR was run by TCRdb on the 5' RACE reads, yielding one entry per CDR3 protein. The sample includes tens of thousands of distinct CDR3 sequences, about 6.6% seen only once; the top ten take roughly 35%. The sequenced sample was CD8+ T cells sorted from PBMCs, obtained 5 days after the first yellow fever vaccination. The receptors were sampled from a man younger than 30 who received the YFV17D yellow fever vaccine.

This clonotype was counted at least ten times. The CDR3 DNA follows: TGCAGTGTCGAGGGCGGGGGGGCGGCAGATACGCAGTATTTT. Residues: CSVEGGGAADTQYF. This chain joins TRBV20-1 and TRBJ2-3, with 9 bases lining up with TRBD2. This CDR3 is built from 14 residues. V lost 7 bases and J lost 4; bases outside the gene matches: 9. Germline CDR1 is DFQATT and CDR2 is SNEGSKA (reference sequence).

This clonotype was observed many times. V gene TRBV15 combines with J gene TRBJ2-5; a possible D gene is TRBD1 (6 bases). Germline V gene lookup returns CDR1 LNHNV and CDR2 YYDKDF (reference sequence). The CDR3 length is 15 residues. Trimming took 2 bases from V and 1 from J, leaving 11 bases between them. The CDR3 coding sequence is TGTGCCACCAGCAGATTTGGGGACACCCAAGAGACCCAGTACTTC. Translating gives CATSRFGDTQETQYF.

The CDR3 sequence: CASSIFGGAYEQYF. Here the CDR3 DNA reads TGTGCCAGTAGTATATTCGGGGGGGCCTACGAGCAGTACTTC. The chain couples TRBV19 to TRBJ2-7; 8 bases map to TRBD2. The germline V gene encodes CDR1 LNHDA and CDR2 SQIVND (reference sequence). The CDR3 sequence is 14 residues long. The junction had 2 bases not matched to a gene; V was cut back by 2 bases and J by 2 bases. Based on the CDR3 plus reference TRBV19 and TRBJ2-7, the full variable domain is DGGITQSPKYLFRKEGQNVTLSCEQNLNHDAMYWYRQDPGQGLRLIYYSQIVNDFQKGDIAEGYSVSREKKESFPLTVTSAQKNPTAFYLCASSIFGGAYEQYFGPGTRLTVT.